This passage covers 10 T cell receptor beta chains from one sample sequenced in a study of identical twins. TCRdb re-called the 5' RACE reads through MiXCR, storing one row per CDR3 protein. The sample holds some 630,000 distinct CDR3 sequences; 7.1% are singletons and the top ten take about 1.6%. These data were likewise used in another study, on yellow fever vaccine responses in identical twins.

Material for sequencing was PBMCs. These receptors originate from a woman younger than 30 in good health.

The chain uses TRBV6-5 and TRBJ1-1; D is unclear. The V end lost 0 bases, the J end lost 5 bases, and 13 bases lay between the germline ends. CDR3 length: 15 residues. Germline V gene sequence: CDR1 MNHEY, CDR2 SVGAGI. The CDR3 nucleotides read TGTGCCAGCAGTTACTCGACCCACGGTGGGACTGAAGCTTTCTTT. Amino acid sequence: CASSYSTHGGTEAFF.

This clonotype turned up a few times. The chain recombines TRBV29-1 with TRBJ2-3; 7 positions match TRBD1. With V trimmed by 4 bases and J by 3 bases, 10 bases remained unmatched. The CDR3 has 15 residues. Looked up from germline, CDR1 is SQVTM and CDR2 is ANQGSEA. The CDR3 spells CSVAEGGGFTDTQYF. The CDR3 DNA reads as TGCAGCGTTGCGGAAGGGGGCGGTTTTACAGATACGCAGTATTTT.

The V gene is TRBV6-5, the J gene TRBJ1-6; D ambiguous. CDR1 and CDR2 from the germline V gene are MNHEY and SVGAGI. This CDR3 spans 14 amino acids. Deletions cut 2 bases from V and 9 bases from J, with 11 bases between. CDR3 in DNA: TGTGCCAGCAGTTACAGCTCCTGGGGTTCACCCCTCCACTTT. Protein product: CASSYSSWGSPLHF.

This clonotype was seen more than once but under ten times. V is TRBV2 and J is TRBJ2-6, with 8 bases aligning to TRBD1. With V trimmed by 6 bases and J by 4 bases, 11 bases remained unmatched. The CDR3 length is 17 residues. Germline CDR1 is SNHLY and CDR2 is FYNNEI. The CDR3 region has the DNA TGTGCCAGCAGGAATGGACAGGGAACCCCCGGGGCCAACGTCCTGACTTTC. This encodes CASRNGQGTPGANVLTF.

The CDR3 bases are TGTGCCAGCAGCCAAGATAGCAATGGACTAGCTTTTTATGAGCAGTTCTTC. Translated: CASSQDSNGLAFYEQFF. The gene calls are TRBV3-1 and TRBJ2-1; 8 bases are a match to TRBD2. V trimming: 0 bases; J trimming: 8 bases; junction bases outside the gene matches: 12. The length of the CDR3 is 17 residues. From germline, CDR1 is LGHDT and CDR2 YNNKEL (reference sequence).

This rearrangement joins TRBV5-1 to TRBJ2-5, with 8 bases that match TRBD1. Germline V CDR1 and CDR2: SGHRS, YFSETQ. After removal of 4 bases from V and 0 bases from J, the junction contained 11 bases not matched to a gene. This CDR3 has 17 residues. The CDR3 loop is CASSLSYRGKYQETQYF. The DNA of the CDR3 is TGCGCCAGCAGCCTCTCCTACAGGGGGAAGTACCAAGAGACCCAGTACTTC.

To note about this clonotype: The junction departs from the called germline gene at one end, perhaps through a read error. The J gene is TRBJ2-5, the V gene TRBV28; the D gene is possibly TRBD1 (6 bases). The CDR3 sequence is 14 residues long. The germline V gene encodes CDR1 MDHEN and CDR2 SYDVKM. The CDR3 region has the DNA TGTGCCAGCAGTTTACAGGGGTGGGGAGAGAGCCAGTACTTC. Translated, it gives CASSLQGWGESQYF.

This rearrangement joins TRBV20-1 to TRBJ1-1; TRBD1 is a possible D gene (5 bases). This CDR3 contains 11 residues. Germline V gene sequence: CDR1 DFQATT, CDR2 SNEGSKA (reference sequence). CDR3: CRAGGNTEAFF. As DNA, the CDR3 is TGCAGAGCCGGGGGGAACACTGAAGCTTTCTTT.

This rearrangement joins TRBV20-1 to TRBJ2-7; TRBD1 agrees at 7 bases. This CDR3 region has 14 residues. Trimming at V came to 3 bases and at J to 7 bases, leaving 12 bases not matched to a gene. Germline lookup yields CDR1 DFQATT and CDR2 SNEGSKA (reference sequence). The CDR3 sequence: CSARQQGSYGEQYV. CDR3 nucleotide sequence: TGCAGTGCTAGGCAACAGGGGTCGTATGGAGAGCAGTACGTC.

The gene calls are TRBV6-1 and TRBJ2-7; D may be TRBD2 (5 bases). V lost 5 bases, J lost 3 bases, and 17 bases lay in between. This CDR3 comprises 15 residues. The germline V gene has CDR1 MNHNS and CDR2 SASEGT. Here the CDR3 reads CASSPNGSPHYEQYV. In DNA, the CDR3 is TGTGCCAGCAGTCCGAATGGGAGCCCCCACTACGAGCAGTACGTC.